These 15 T cell receptor beta chains were all obtained from the same sample, sequenced in a study of T cells in Graves' hyperthyroidism and ophthalmopathy. Amplification targeted TCR beta CDR3 regions from RNA transcripts. First-round RT-PCR targeting the TCR CDR3 was performed with the HTBI primer set. TCRdb re-called the multiplex PCR reads through MiXCR, storing one row per CDR3 protein. The sample consists of about 520,000 distinct CDR3 sequences, about 24% of them appearing once. The sequencing sample was made of blood. The source is a woman aged 30 to 39 with Graves' ophthalmopathy.

This clonotype has at least ten counts. The rearrangement uses TRBV19 and TRBJ1-1; 9 bases line up with TRBD1. Germline values: CDR1 LNHDA, CDR2 SQIVND (reference sequence). This CDR3 is built from 13 residues. With V trimmed by 1 base and J by 10 bases, 4 bases remained unmatched. The CDR3 loop reads CASSIAGTGIAFF. The CDR3 nucleotides are TGTGCCAGTAGTATAGCTGGGACAGGGATAGCTTTCTTT.

V gene TRBV6-5 combines with J gene TRBJ2-7; TRBD1 matches 7 bases. The germline V gene encodes CDR1 MNHEY and CDR2 SVGAGI. The length of the CDR3 is 14 residues. The V segment lost 8 bases and the J segment 9 bases; nucleotides outside the gene matches: 16. In DNA form, the CDR3 reads TGTGCCAGCTTACTCCGGGACAGCCGCCTAACGCAGTACTTC. Its translation is CASLLRDSRLTQYF.

Ten or more counts support this clonotype. The chain is built from TRBV27 and TRBJ2-7; D uncertain. This CDR3 has 19 residues. Trimming removed 0 bases at V and 0 bases at J, with 21 bases between. Germline CDR1 is MNHEY and CDR2 is SMNVEV (reference sequence). CDR3 protein: CASSLSPRSPPTSSYEQYF. CDR3 bases: TGTGCCAGCAGTTTATCCCCCAGGTCCCCACCGACTTCCTCCTACGAGCAGTACTTC.

This clonotype was detected many times. This chain links TRBV6-2 or TRBV6-3 with TRBJ1-5, with 9 bases matching TRBD1. TRBJ2-3 matches the DNA end more closely, so the J call is doubtful. Per the germline V gene, CDR1 is MNHEY and CDR2 is SVGEGT. CDR3 size: 15 residues. The CDR3 DNA reads as TGTGCCAGCAGTTCGGGACAGGGAAGCAGTCAGCCCCAGTATTTT. The encoded protein is CASSSGQGSSQPQYF.

The gene calls are TRBV25-1 and TRBJ2-7; 8 bases match TRBD2. The CDR3 sequence is 12 residues long. Looked up from germline, CDR1 is MGHDK and CDR2 is SYGVNS. J gave up 2 bases and V 9 bases, and 3 bases lay outside the gene matches. The chain's CDR3 is CASNGGAYEQYF. The CDR3 bases are TGTGCCAGTAACGGGGGGGCCTACGAGCAGTACTTC.

In its sample, this clonotype was seen a few times. The chain joins TRBV2 to TRBJ2-5; 11 nucleotides agree with TRBD2. V shed 6 bases and J 5 bases; nucleotides not matched to a gene: 8. The CDR3 is made up of 15 amino acids. Germline CDR1 is SNHLY and CDR2 is FYNNEI. The chain's CDR3 is CASRKTSGGRETQYF. The CDR3 DNA follows: TGTGCCAGCAGGAAAACTAGCGGGGGCCGGGAGACCCAGTACTTC.

The table lists this clonotype with many counts. This chain connects TRBV27 to TRBJ2-5; the D gene is possibly TRBD1 (6 bases). The CDR3 has 15 residues. Trimming took 0 bases from V and 3 from J, leaving 11 bases between them. Germline CDR1 reads MNHEY; CDR2 reads SMNVEV (reference sequence). CDR3 in DNA: TGTGCCAGCAGTTTATCATGGGACATAAAAGAGACCCAGTACTTC. Amino acids: CASSLSWDIKETQYF.

This clonotype occurred a few times. This chain connects TRBV12-3 or TRBV12-4 to TRBJ2-7; 9 positions match TRBD1. CDR3 length equals 13 residues. V lost 4 bases to trimming and J lost 7 bases; unmatched junction nucleotides: 5. The CDR3 loop reads CASSYRGLGEQYF. Here the CDR3 DNA reads TGTGCCAGCAGTTACAGGGGGCTGGGAGAGCAGTACTTC.

The table lists this clonotype with many counts. This chain uses TRBV3-1 with TRBJ2-7, with 11 bases matching TRBD2. The CDR3 has 15 amino acids. V was pared by 5 bases and J by 3 bases, with 6 bases of the junction left unmatched. CDR1 is LGHDT, CDR2 YNNKEL, per germline (reference sequence). The CDR3 sequence: CASSTLGLAGYEQYF. The DNA of the CDR3 is TGTGCCAGCAGCACACTCGGACTAGCGGGCTACGAGCAGTACTTC.

This clonotype occurred many times. V gene TRBV7-9 combines with J gene TRBJ1-2; 7 nucleotides match TRBD1. V was clipped by 1 base and J by 5 bases; unmatched bases: 7. The CDR3 consists of 15 residues. In germline, CDR1 is SEHNR, CDR2 FQNEAQ (reference sequence). CDR3 sequence: CASSLGPGQTYGYTF. The CDR3 DNA reads as TGTGCCAGCAGCTTAGGACCGGGACAGACGTATGGCTACACCTTC. Full variable domain (outside the CDR3, taken from reference TRBV7-9 and TRBJ1-2): DTGVSQNPRHKITKRGQNVTFRCDPISEHNRLYWYRQTLGQGPEFLTYFQNEAQLEKSRLLSDRFSAERPKGSFSTLEIQRTEQGDSAMYLCASSLGPGQTYGYTFGSGTRLTVV.

This clonotype occurred many times. The chain is built from TRBV15 and TRBJ1-1; the D is unclear. The CDR3 has 14 residues. The germline V and J ends were trimmed by 0 bases and 0 bases, with 5 bases remaining between them. In germline, CDR1 is LNHNV, CDR2 YYDKDF (reference sequence). In nucleotides, the CDR3 is TGTGCCACCAGCAGAGATTTTTTGAACACTGAAGCTTTCTTT. Translation: CATSRDFLNTEAFF.

This clonotype was recorded many times. The chain recombines TRBV27 with TRBJ2-7; unclear D gene. Per germline, CDR1 MNHEY and CDR2 SMNVEV (reference sequence). V was shortened by 3 bases and J by 3 bases, with 9 bases between the two germline ends. CDR3 length: 13 residues. The CDR3 DNA reads as TGTGCCAGCAGTTTGGGGTTAGGCTACGAGCAGTACTTC. Amino acid sequence: CASSLGLGYEQYF.

The chain has TRBV12-3 or TRBV12-4 and TRBJ2-7, with 7 bases aligning to TRBD2. CDR3 length: 15 amino acids. V trimming: 6 bases; J trimming: 2 bases; junction bases outside the gene matches: 10. CDR3 in amino acids: CASSMSGTDTYEQYF. The CDR3 DNA follows: TGTGCCAGCAGCATGAGCGGGACGGACACCTACGAGCAGTACTTC.

The gene calls are TRBV20-1 and TRBJ2-5; 14 positions agree with TRBD2. V lost 7 bases to trimming and J lost 5 bases; unmatched junction nucleotides: 15. Germline CDR1 is DFQATT and CDR2 is SNEGSKA (reference sequence). The CDR3 runs 17 residues. The DNA for the CDR3 is TGCAGTGTTACTGACACCGGGACTAGCGGGGGAAGGGAGACCCAGTACTTC. Its translation: CSVTDTGTSGGRETQYF.

This clonotype was seen more than once but under ten times. The CDR3 loop is CASSLAGQETEAFF. DNA of the CDR3: TGTGCCAGCAGTTTAGCTGGGCAGGAGACTGAAGCTTTCTTT. The chain has TRBV12-3 or TRBV12-4 and TRBJ1-1, with D uncertain. Trimming cost V 0 bases and J 5 bases, with 10 bases left between them. There are 14 residues in the CDR3.